This record concerns one T cell receptor beta chain sequence. Germline CDR1 reads SGHRS; CDR2 reads YFSETQ. Trimming stripped 1 base from V and 3 bases from J, with 16 bases between. The length of the CDR3 is 16 residues. The data derive from a study of cytomegalovirus exposure and HLA in healthy donors. The protocol was immunoSEQ multiplex PCR, while the TCRdb copy is restricted to in-frame clones and leaves out a portion. The sample records 250,000 to 350,000 clones, over 75% being singletons. The chain has TRBV5-1 and TRBJ1-1; unclear D gene. Specimen: PBMCs. The source is a man younger than 45 in good health and CMV-seronegative. The CDR3 spells CASSLYEVIVDTEAFF. In nucleotides, the CDR3 is TGCGCCAGCAGCTTGTATGAGGTGATTGTTGACACTGAAGCTTTCTTT.